One and the same sample provided the 3 T cell receptor beta chains below, sequenced in a study of response to subunit inactivated influenza vaccine. In TCRdb, the RT-PCR reads were re-called with MiXCR into one record per CDR3 protein. The table lists about 520,000 distinct CDR3 sequences, approximately 7.8% of them singletons, with around 13% in the top ten. Specimen: PBMCs from blood, collected roughly 24 months after vaccination. The receptor set was obtained from a man between 45 and 75 years old who received an inactivated influenza vaccine.

V gene TRBV11-1 combines with J gene TRBJ2-3, with 7 bases fitting TRBD1. Losses at the gene ends were 5 bases for V and 2 bases for J; bases not matched to a gene: 16. Looked up from germline, CDR1 is SGHAT and CDR2 is FQDESV (reference sequence). There are 18 residues in the CDR3. The DNA for the CDR3 is TGTGCCAGCAGCCTCCCCTCTTCGAGACAGGGTCCCACAGATACGCAGTATTTT. This translates into CASSLPSSRQGPTDTQYF.

V gene TRBV25-1 combines with J gene TRBJ2-1; 14 nucleotides agree with TRBD2. With V trimmed by 4 bases and J by 7 bases, 3 bases remained unmatched. The CDR3 length is 15 residues. Germline V gene lookup returns CDR1 MGHDK and CDR2 SYGVNS. This CDR3 reads CASSAGLAGANEQFF. Here the CDR3 DNA reads TGTGCCAGCAGTGCGGGACTAGCGGGAGCTAATGAGCAGTTCTTC.

The chain combines TRBV20-1 with TRBJ2-7; 9 bases match TRBD2. The germline CDR1 and CDR2 sequences are DFQATT and SNEGSKA (reference sequence). J lost 5 bases, V lost 5 bases, and 13 bases had no gene match. The CDR3 is made up of 15 amino acids. CDR3 DNA: TGCAGTGCTTCAAAAGGTAGCGGGAGTCTCCACGAGCAGTACTTC. Its protein is CSASKGSGSLHEQYF.